This T cell receptor beta chain is drawn from a study of cytomegalovirus exposure and HLA in healthy donors. The germline CDR1 and CDR2 sequences are SEHNR and FQNEAQ (reference sequence). The CDR3 contains 13 residues. V was clipped by 1 base and J by 7 bases, with 11 bases between them. Some clones are missing from TCRdb's copy, which holds only in-frame ones; the method was immunoSEQ multiplex PCR. The sample has some 210,000 clones, approximately 87% seen once. The specimen sequenced was PBMCs. The chain employs TRBV7-9 and TRBJ2-7, with D unclear. The TCR comes from a woman aged 18-35 years in good health and CMV-seronegative. The CDR3 nucleotides read TGTGCCAGCAGCTTAGGGGCCCTCCAGGAGCAGTACTTC. Amino acids: CASSLGALQEQYF.